This T cell receptor (beta chain) was sequenced during a study of T cells in localized non-small cell lung cancer. Produced via immunoSEQ multiplex PCR; TCRdb's table is partial and in-frame only. The sample holds roughly 24,000 clones; over 75% are singletons and the top ten take about 9.6%. General study points: Maximal T cell clonality occurred in uninvolved adjacent lung, with tumor ranking below it. Adjacent lung exhibited a median of about 56 among the 100 most abundant tumor clones.

Details on this clone: Its antigen is unknown.

The source is a man between 35 and 75 years old with stage III squamous cell lung carcinoma. The source was peripheral blood, collected before any cancer treatment.

CDR3 in amino acids: CASSTVNSGNTIYF. DNA for the CDR3: TGTGCCAGCAGCACAGTGAACTCTGGAAACACCATATATTTT. The gene calls are TRBV28 and TRBJ1-3, with unresolved D. Germline CDR1 MDHEN, CDR2 SYDVKM. The CDR3 totals 14 residues. The germline V and J ends were trimmed by 6 bases and 0 bases, with 9 bases remaining between them.